This T cell receptor beta chain was recovered during a study of technical replicates of blood from a few donors. TCRdb's copy holds only in-frame clones and misses some; the assay was immunoSEQ multiplex PCR. Among about 13,000 clones listed, just over 85% were seen once. Germline CDR1 PRHDT, CDR2 FYEKMQ (reference sequence). The CDR3 spans 15 residues. V trimming: 5 bases; J trimming: 0 bases; junction bases outside the gene matches: 2. The V call is TRBV13, the J call TRBJ2-3, with 10 positions matching TRBD1. The receptor's source is a human donor in good health. Material for sequencing was PBMCs. CDR3 bases: TGTGCCAGCAGCCCGGGACAGGGGAGCACAGATACGCAGTATTTT. Its protein product is CASSPGQGSTDTQYF.